Each of the 28 T cell receptor beta chains below was sequenced from the same sample in a study of T-cell memory formation after mild COVID-19. MiXCR was run by TCRdb on the 5' RACE reads, yielding one entry per CDR3 protein. Altogether about 100,000 distinct CDR3 sequences are present, around an eighth being singletons, with the ten largest covering roughly 40%. Material for sequencing was PBMCs or a T cell subset sorted from them (not recorded which). These receptors were obtained from a man between 18 and 35 years old who had mild COVID-19 (a few samples of this study predate the infection). Cell type and time point are not known.

The chain is built from TRBV27 and TRBJ1-2, with D possibly TRBD1 on 6 matching bases. Looked up from germline, CDR1 is MNHEY and CDR2 is SMNVEV (reference sequence). V was clipped by 5 bases and J by 6 bases, with 19 bases between them. The CDR3 has 15 residues. CDR3: CASSLLGQGFDGYTF. The CDR3 DNA follows: TGTGCCAGCAGTCTATTAGGGCAGGGGTTTGATGGCTACACCTTC.

The chain has TRBV6-2 or TRBV6-3 and TRBJ2-7; D is possibly TRBD2 (6 bases). The CDR3 sequence is 17 residues long. The germline gives CDR1 MNHEY, CDR2 SVGEGT. V was clipped by 0 bases and J by 7 bases, with 22 bases between them. The CDR3 is CASSYSRLLAIPGEQYV. Written as DNA, the CDR3 is TGTGCCAGCAGTTACTCGAGATTGCTAGCGATCCCGGGGGAGCAGTACGTC.

This clonotype was recorded a few times. The chain combines TRBV5-1 with TRBJ2-7; 9 bases line up with TRBD1. The V and J ends lost 4 bases and 1 base, in that order; junction bases with no gene match: 6. This CDR3 region has 15 residues. CDR1 and CDR2 from the germline V gene are SGHRS and YFSETQ. CDR3 in amino acids: CASSPGQGVSYEQYF. The CDR3 bases are TGCGCCAGCAGCCCGGGACAGGGAGTGTCCTACGAGCAGTACTTC.

This clonotype was detected a few times. V is TRBV5-6 and J is TRBJ2-2, with a weak D call TRBD2 (6 bases). The germline V gene has CDR1 SGHDT and CDR2 YYEEEE. This CDR3 has 16 residues. Trimming removed 6 bases from V and 5 bases from J, with 20 bases in between. For the CDR3, the DNA is TGTGCCAGCACCCTACGGACTACCTACGGGACCGGGGAGCTGTTTTTT. Encoded protein: CASTLRTTYGTGELFF.

This chain joins TRBV7-9 and TRBJ1-1, with no clear D. CDR1 SEHNR and CDR2 FQNEAQ come from the germline V gene (reference sequence). The CDR3 is made up of 13 amino acids. The germline V and J ends were trimmed by 3 bases and 10 bases, with 15 bases remaining between them. In nucleotides, the CDR3 is TGTGCCAGCAGCTTCTCGTCGGATTTAGGAGCTTTCTTT. It codes for CASSFSSDLGAFF.

The table lists this clonotype with many counts. This chain links TRBV6-5 with TRBJ2-3, with D unclear. The CDR3 has 12 residues. Germline values: CDR1 MNHEY, CDR2 SVGAGI. Trimming left V 2 bases short and J 6 bases short, with 6 bases between. Here the CDR3 DNA reads TGTGCCAGCAGTTACGGGCCCGATACGCAGTATTTT. The encoded protein is CASSYGPDTQYF.

This clonotype was found a few times. The chain is built from TRBV19 and TRBJ2-7, with a weak D call TRBD2 (6 bases). With 4 bases removed from V and 2 bases from J, the gap between germline ends came to 9 bases. Germline CDR1 LNHDA, CDR2 SQIVND (reference sequence). The CDR3 has 13 amino acids. Here the CDR3 DNA reads TGTGCCAGTAGTAGCGGGATCACCTACGAGCAGTACTTC. Amino acids: CASSSGITYEQYF. Filled out from reference TRBV19 and TRBJ2-7, the complete variable domain reads DGGITQSPKYLFRKEGQNVTLSCEQNLNHDAMYWYRQDPGQGLRLIYYSQIVNDFQKGDIAEGYSVSREKKESFPLTVTSAQKNPTAFYLCASSSGITYEQYFGPGTRLTVT.

The chain recombines TRBV5-8 with TRBJ2-5, with 8 bases identical to TRBD2. The CDR3 loop spans 16 amino acids. V dropped 4 bases and J dropped 5; count of bases not matched to a gene: 13. The germline CDR1 and CDR2 sequences are SGHTS and YDEGEE. CDR3 in amino acids: CASSLGGGPVGETQYF. CDR3 sequence (DNA): TGTGCCAGCAGCCTTGGCGGGGGGCCCGTGGGGGAGACCCAGTACTTC.

In this sample, this clonotype turned up many times. This chain uses TRBV7-8 with TRBJ2-3; D not resolved. CDR3 length: 11 residues. From germline, CDR1 is SGHVS and CDR2 FQNEAQ. V was pared by 6 bases and J by 5 bases, with 6 bases between. CDR3 nucleotides: TGTGCCAGCAGTCAAGGAGATACGCAGTATTTT. This codes for CASSQGDTQYF.

The sample holds a few counts of this clonotype. J is TRBJ1-4 and V is TRBV4-1; 9 positions match TRBD1. V gave up 1 base and J gave up 8 bases; unmatched junction bases: 2. CDR1 is MGHRA, CDR2 YSYEKL, per germline. The CDR3 runs 14 residues. The CDR3 nucleotides are TGCGCCAGCAGCCAAGGGACAGGGGAAGAAAAACTGTTTTTT. Amino acid sequence: CASSQGTGEEKLFF.

This clonotype was seen a few times. V is TRBV12-3 or TRBV12-4 and J is TRBJ2-1, with D tentatively TRBD2 (5 bases). Trimming pared 7 bases from V and 1 base from J, leaving 14 bases between. The CDR3 covers 15 residues. For the CDR3, the DNA is TGTGCCAGCACCAGACTAACTCAGTCCTACAATGAGCAGTTCTTC. Encoded protein: CASTRLTQSYNEQFF.

J is TRBJ2-3 and V is TRBV4-1, with TRBD2 identical over 10 bases. CDR3 length: 18 amino acids. The germline V gene encodes CDR1 MGHRA and CDR2 YSYEKL. Trimming took 4 bases from V and 7 from J; bases not matched to a gene: 17. Here the CDR3 DNA reads TGCGCCAGCAGCCCGGGCCTCGCTAGCGGGGGCCGCACGAATACGCAGTATTTT. Translated, it gives CASSPGLASGGRTNTQYF.

The chain joins TRBV4-3 to TRBJ2-1; a possible D gene is TRBD2 (5 bases). Germline CDR1 and CDR2: LGHNA and YSLEER. The CDR3 loop spans 17 amino acids. V shed 0 bases and J shed 0 bases, with 12 bases lying between them. The CDR3 protein is CASSQDGVWSSYNEQFF. Written as DNA, the CDR3 is TGCGCCAGCAGCCAAGACGGGGTGTGGAGCTCCTACAATGAGCAGTTCTTC.

This clonotype occurred many times. The chain links TRBV20-1 to TRBJ2-7; the D call may be TRBD1 or TRBD2 (5 bases each). V lost 5 bases, J lost 0 bases, and 8 bases lay in between. The germline V gene encodes CDR1 DFQATT and CDR2 SNEGSKA (reference sequence). The length of the CDR3 is 12 residues. CDR3 sequence reads: CSAGGISYEQYV. DNA of the CDR3: TGCAGTGCTGGGGGTATCTCCTACGAGCAGTACGTC.

The V gene is TRBV9, the J gene TRBJ2-1, with 7 bases matching TRBD1. The germline CDR1 and CDR2 sequences are SGDLS and YYNGEE. The V segment lost 3 bases and the J segment 2 bases; nucleotides outside the gene matches: 5. This CDR3 is built from 15 residues. The chain's CDR3 is CASSATGTAYNEQFF. In DNA form, the CDR3 reads TGTGCCAGCAGCGCCACCGGGACAGCCTACAATGAGCAGTTCTTC.

This clonotype was observed a handful of times. This chain connects TRBV3-1 to TRBJ2-2; D might be TRBD2 (5 bases). V lost 1 base to trimming and J lost 2 bases, with 11 bases between them. The CDR3 runs to 16 residues. Germline V gene data show CDR1 as LGHDT and CDR2 as YNNKEL (reference sequence). CDR3 nucleotides: TGTGCCAGCAGCCAAGCCCCTAGCCCCAACACCGGGGAGCTGTTTTTT. Protein sequence: CASSQAPSPNTGELFF. Full variable domain (remainder filled in from reference TRBV3-1 and TRBJ2-2): DTAVSQTPKYLVTQMGNDKSIKCEQNLGHDTMYWYKQDSKKFLKIMFSYNNKELIINETVPNRFSPKSPDKAHLNLHINSLELGDSAVYFCASSQAPSPNTGELFFGEGSRLTVL.

The chain uses TRBV4-3 and TRBJ1-2; D is undetermined. Trimming left V 0 bases short and J 0 bases short, with 14 bases between. The CDR3 runs to 17 residues. CDR1 is LGHNA and CDR2 is YSLEER in the germline V gene. The CDR3 DNA sequence: TGCGCCAGCAGCCAAGAGGTCCTCGGAAGAGCTAACTATGGCTACACCTTC. Amino acids: CASSQEVLGRANYGYTF.

V gene TRBV20-1 combines with J gene TRBJ1-2, with D tentatively TRBD1 (6 bases). The CDR3 is 12 residues long. CDR1 and CDR2 from the germline V gene are DFQATT and SNEGSKA (reference sequence). The CDR3 region has the DNA TGCTCCACTAAGGGGGGGCGGCATGGCTACACCTTC. This codes for CSTKGGRHGYTF.

This chain links TRBV28 with TRBJ2-5; a possible D gene is TRBD1 (6 bases). Germline V gene sequence: CDR1 MDHEN, CDR2 SYDVKM. Trimming took off 6 bases at V and 5 bases at J, with 13 bases between the two ends. The CDR3 has 13 amino acids. The CDR3 loop reads CASSERQEETQYF. Written as DNA, the CDR3 is TGTGCCAGCAGCGAAAGACAGGAGGAGACCCAGTACTTC.

The chain couples TRBV19 to TRBJ1-2; D may be TRBD1 (6 bases). Germline CDR1 and CDR2: LNHDA and SQIVND (reference sequence). The CDR3 totals 15 residues. Trimming cost V 6 bases and J 5 bases, with 19 bases left between them. This CDR3 is CASRDVLTGIYGYTF. The CDR3 coding sequence is TGTGCCAGTAGAGATGTACTCACAGGGATTTATGGCTACACCTTC.

This clonotype was seen repeatedly, ten times or more. The chain carries TRBV12-3 or TRBV12-4 and TRBJ2-1; 13 nucleotides agree with TRBD2. The CDR3 is 17 residues long. V lost 3 bases to trimming and J lost 5 bases; unmatched junction nucleotides: 7. CDR3 coding DNA: TGTGCCAGCAGTTTTCCAACTAGCGGGGGGGCCCACAATGAGCAGTTCTTC. Amino acid sequence: CASSFPTSGGAHNEQFF.

CDR3: CASSTSGTGATTSTDTQYF. The CDR3 DNA is TGTGCCAGCAGCACCTCCGGGACAGGCGCAACCACTAGCACAGATACGCAGTATTTT. The chain links TRBV7-2 to TRBJ2-3; 8 bases are a match to TRBD1. The J segment lost 0 bases and the V segment lost 5 bases, leaving 16 bases of the junction unmatched. The CDR3 sequence is 19 residues long. Germline-derived CDR1 and CDR2 are SGHTA and FQGNSA.

This clonotype occurred a few times. The rearrangement links TRBV28 to TRBJ2-7; D unclear. The germline gives CDR1 MDHEN, CDR2 SYDVKM. Trimming took 10 bases from V and 0 from J, leaving 16 bases between them. The CDR3 has 14 residues. The CDR3 reads CATSDPGNSYEQYV. The CDR3 DNA is TGTGCCACCTCCGACCCAGGAAACTCCTACGAGCAGTACGTC.

This clonotype came up many times. The J gene is TRBJ2-1, the V gene TRBV7-9; TRBD2 matches at 12 bases. Germline trimming cut 4 bases from V and 0 bases from J; bases unmatched to any gene: 4. Germline V gives CDR1 SEHNR, CDR2 FQNEAQ (reference sequence). The CDR3 runs 17 residues. This CDR3 reads CASSSGLAGSSYNEQFF. The CDR3 nucleotides are TGTGCCAGCAGCTCAGGACTAGCGGGGAGCTCCTACAATGAGCAGTTCTTC.

This clonotype was recorded a few times. This chain joins TRBV4-2 and TRBJ2-3; the D call may be TRBD1 or TRBD2 (6 bases each). The germline V gene encodes CDR1 LGHNA and CDR2 YNFKEQ. This CDR3 is 16 amino acids long. The V end lost 2 bases, the J end lost 2 bases, and 14 bases lay between the germline ends. This CDR3 reads CASSQLQGGYTDTQYF. The CDR3 DNA reads TGTGCCAGCAGCCAACTACAGGGAGGCTACACAGATACGCAGTATTTT.

This clonotype was counted between two and nine times. The V gene is TRBV14, the J gene TRBJ2-3; a weak D match, TRBD2 (6 bases). V lost 5 bases and J lost 4, with 13 bases in between. CDR1 and CDR2 (germline): SGHDN, FVKESK. CDR3 length: 14 amino acids. The CDR3 DNA follows: TGTGCCAGCAGCGCGGGGCGGTACGCAGATACGCAGTATTTT. Its protein is CASSAGRYADTQYF.

This clonotype has just a few counts. The genes are TRBV7-3 and TRBJ2-3, with D possibly being TRBD1 (6 bases). The germline V gene encodes CDR1 SGHTA and CDR2 FQGTGA. V was cut by 5 bases and J by 3 bases, with 9 bases left in between. The CDR3 sequence is 13 residues long. The CDR3 DNA is TGTGCCAGCAGCAGGACAGAAACAGATACGCAGTATTTT. Protein product: CASSRTETDTQYF.

The rearrangement uses TRBV12-5 and TRBJ2-7, with 8 bases matching TRBD2. Germline CDR1 LGHNT, CDR2 FRNRAP. Unmatched junction bases numbered 10, after V lost 6 bases and J lost 6 bases. This CDR3 region has 14 residues. The CDR3: CASGPGTRLTEQYF. The CDR3 nucleotides are TGTGCTAGTGGGCCCGGGACTAGACTTACCGAGCAGTACTTC. Filled out from reference TRBV12-5 and TRBJ2-7, the complete variable domain reads DARVTQTPRHKVTEMGQEVTMRCQPILGHNTVFWYRQTMMQGLELLAYFRNRAPLDDSGMPKDRFSAEMPDATLATLKIQPSEPRDSAVYFCASGPGTRLTEQYFGPGTRLTVT.